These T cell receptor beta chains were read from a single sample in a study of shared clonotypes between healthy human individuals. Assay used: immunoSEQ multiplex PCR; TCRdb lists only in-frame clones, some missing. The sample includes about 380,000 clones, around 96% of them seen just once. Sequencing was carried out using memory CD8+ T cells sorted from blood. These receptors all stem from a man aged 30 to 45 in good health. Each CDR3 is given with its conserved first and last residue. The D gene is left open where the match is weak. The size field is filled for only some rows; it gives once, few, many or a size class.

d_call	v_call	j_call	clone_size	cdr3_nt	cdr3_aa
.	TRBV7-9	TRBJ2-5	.	TGTGCCAGCAGCTACAGGTTCCCGTACCAAGAGACCCAGTACTTC	CASSYRFPYQETQYF
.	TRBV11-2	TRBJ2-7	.	TGTGCCAGCAGCTTAGGGGACGGAGGAGCCTACGAGCAGTACTTC	CASSLGDGGAYEQYF
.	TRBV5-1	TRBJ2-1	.	TGCGCCAGCAGCTTGGGGGACGGGGGCAGTGAGCAGTTCTTC	CASSLGDGGSEQFF
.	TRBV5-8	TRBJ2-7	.	TGTGCCAGCAGCTTGGGGTTTGGGTCAGGGTCCTACGAGCAGTACTTC	CASSLGFGSGSYEQYF
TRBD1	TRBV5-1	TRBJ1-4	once	TGCGCCAGCAGCTCTGGACAGGGGGCAAAACTGTTTTTT	CASSSGQGAKLFF
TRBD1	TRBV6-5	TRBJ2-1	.	TGTGCCAGCAGTTATCTGGGACAGGGGGCGCATGAGCAGTTCTTC	CASSYLGQGAHEQFF
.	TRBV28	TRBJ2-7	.	TGTGCCAGCAGTTTACCCGGACAGGAGGGCTACGAGCAGTACTTC	CASSLPGQEGYEQYF
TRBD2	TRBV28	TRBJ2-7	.	TGTGCCAGCAGTGCCCCAACGTGGGGGGGACCAAACTTC	CASSAPTWGGPNF
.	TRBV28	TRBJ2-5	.	TGTGCCAGCAGTGACGCTAGGAGTTGGGACCAAGAGACCCAGTACTTC	CASSDARSWDQETQYF
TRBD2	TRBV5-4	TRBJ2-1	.	TGTGCCAGCAGCTTGGCCTCAATAGCGGGGGTCAATGAGCAGTTCTTC	CASSLASIAGVNEQFF
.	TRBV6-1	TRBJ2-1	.	TGTGCCAGCAGCCCGAGGGGTACAGGCTACAATGAGCAGTTCTTC	CASSPRGTGYNEQFF
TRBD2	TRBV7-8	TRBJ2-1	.	TGTGCCAGCAGCTTATGGCTAGCGGGAACCAATGAGCAGTTCTTC	CASSLWLAGTNEQFF
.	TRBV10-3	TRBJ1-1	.	TGTGCCATCAGTGAGAACGGCAGGGGCACTGAAGCTTTCTTT	CAISENGRGTEAFF
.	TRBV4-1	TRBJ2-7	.	TGCGCCAGCAGCCAAGTGCGGGGCGCCTACGAGCAGTACTTC	CASSQVRGAYEQYF
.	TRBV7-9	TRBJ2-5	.	TGTGCCAGCAGCTTAGAAAGGGATAGCTGGAGGGGCCTAAAAGAGACCCAGTACTTC	CASSLERDSWRGLKETQYF
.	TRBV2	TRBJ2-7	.	TGTGCCAGCAGTGAAGGTTCCTACGAGCAGTACTTC	CASSEGSYEQYF
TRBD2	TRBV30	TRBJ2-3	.	TGTGCCGTATCCCTCGGACTAGCGACCAGCGGTACAGATACGCAGTATTTT	CAVSLGLATSGTDTQYF
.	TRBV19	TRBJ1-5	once	TGTGCCAGTAGTAGCTCAGGGGGCAATCAGCCCCAGCATTTT	CASSSSGGNQPQHF
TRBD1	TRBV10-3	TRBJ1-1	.	TGTGCCATCAAGGCAGGGGGCAGTAACACTGAAGCTTTCTTT	CAIKAGGSNTEAFF
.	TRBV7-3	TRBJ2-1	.	TGTGCCAGCAGCTTATCAGGGACGCTCTACAATGAGCAGTTCTTC	CASSLSGTLYNEQFF
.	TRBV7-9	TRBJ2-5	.	TGTGCCAGCAGCAATCAGTGGGGGGCCCGCGGGGCCCAGTACTTC	CASSNQWGARGAQYF
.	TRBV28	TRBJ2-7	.	TGTGCCAGCAGTTTGGGGGCTCGGGGGGCCACCTACGAGCAGTACTTC	CASSLGARGATYEQYF
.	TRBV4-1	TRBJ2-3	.	TGCGCCAGCAGCCAAGCATCCTACAGCACAGATACGCAGTATTTT	CASSQASYSTDTQYF
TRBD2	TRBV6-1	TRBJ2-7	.	TGTGCCAGCAGTCGCGGGACTAGCGACCCCTACGAGCAGTACTTC	CASSRGTSDPYEQYF
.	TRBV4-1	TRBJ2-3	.	TGCGCCAGCAGCAACGGTCCGGTTGCAGATACGCAGTATTTT	CASSNGPVADTQYF
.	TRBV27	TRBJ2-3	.	TGTGCCAGCCGCTTAACCGGGAGTTCGACAGATACGCAGTATTTT	CASRLTGSSTDTQYF
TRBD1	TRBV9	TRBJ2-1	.	TGTGCCAGCAGCCCTGCACAGGGGGCGCGGGTAGATGAGCAGTTCTTC	CASSPAQGARVDEQFF
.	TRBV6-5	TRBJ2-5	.	TGTGCCAGCAGTTACTCGGGGTTGAGGGAGACCCAGTACTTC	CASSYSGLRETQYF
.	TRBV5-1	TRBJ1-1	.	TGCGCCAGCAGCTTGATTCAGGGGAACACTGAAGCTTTCTTT	CASSLIQGNTEAFF
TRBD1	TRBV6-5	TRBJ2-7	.	TGTGCCAGCAGTGCCGGGACAGGGGTCTACGAGCAGTACTTC	CASSAGTGVYEQYF
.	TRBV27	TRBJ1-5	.	TGTGCCAGCAGTTTATCTGGGGGGGTTCAGCCCCAGCATTTT	CASSLSGGVQPQHF
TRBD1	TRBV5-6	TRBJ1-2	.	TGTGCCAGCAGCTTGGGGACAGGGGGTGGCTACACCTTC	CASSLGTGGGYTF
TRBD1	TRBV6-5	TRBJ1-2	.	TGTGCCAGTCGACAGGGGGCTAACTATGGCTACACCTTC	CASRQGANYGYTF
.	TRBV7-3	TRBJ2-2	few	TGTGCCAGCAGCCCGACGGGCACCGGGGAGCTGTTTTTT	CASSPTGTGELFF
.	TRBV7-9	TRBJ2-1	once	TGTGCCAGCTCGGGAGAGAATGAGCAGTTCTTC	CASSGENEQFF
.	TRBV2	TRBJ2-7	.	TGTGCCAGCAAAGGGACCTCAACCTACGAGCAGTACTTC	CASKGTSTYEQYF
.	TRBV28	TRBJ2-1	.	TGTGCCAGCAGTCCCCCCCAAGGGCTGGGGAACTTCTTC	CASSPPQGLGNFF
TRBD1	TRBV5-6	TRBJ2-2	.	TGTGCCAGCAGCTGGGACAGGAACACCGGGGAGCTGTTTTTT	CASSWDRNTGELFF
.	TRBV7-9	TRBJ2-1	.	TGTGCCAGCAGCTTTTTGATAGCCTACAATGAGCAGTTCTTC	CASSFLIAYNEQFF
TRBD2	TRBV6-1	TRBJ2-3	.	TGTGCCAGCAGATTAGCGGGAGGGCCAGATACGCAGTATTTT	CASRLAGGPDTQYF
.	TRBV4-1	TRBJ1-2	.	TGCGCCAGCAGTTGGGACCGCATCGGGGGGCCTAGGGGCTACACCTTC	CASSWDRIGGPRGYTF
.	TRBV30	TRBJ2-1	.	TGTGCCTGGAGCCCCCAATACAATGAGCAGTTCTTC	CAWSPQYNEQFF
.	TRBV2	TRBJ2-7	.	TGTGCCAGCAGTGCGGGCGAGTTCTCCGAGCAGTACTTC	CASSAGEFSEQYF
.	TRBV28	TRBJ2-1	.	TGTGCCAGCAGTTTTATCCAGCGAGCCTCCTACAATGAGCAGTTCTTC	CASSFIQRASYNEQFF
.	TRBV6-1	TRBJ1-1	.	TGTGCCAGCAGTGAACAGGGGATCACTGAAGCTTTCTTT	CASSEQGITEAFF
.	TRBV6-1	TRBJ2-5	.	TGTGCCAGCAGTGGGGTGAGGGAGACCCAGTACTTC	CASSGVRETQYF
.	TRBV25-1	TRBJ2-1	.	TGTGCCAGCAGTGAGCCCAGTGGCGGGAATGAGCAGTTCTTC	CASSEPSGGNEQFF
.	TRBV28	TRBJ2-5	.	TGTGCCAGCAGTTTTCGGACAGCAACATCGTACTTC	CASSFRTATSYF